A single sample gave rise to the 8 T cell receptor beta chains below, sequenced in a study of blood T cells in healthy people across ages. PCR was performed a second time for about 6 to 12 cycles using a sample-barcoded 5' primer and a J-beta primer mix. A single record per CDR3 protein comes from TCRdb applying MiXCR to the 5' RACE reads. This table has around 1.5 million distinct CDR3 sequences, 35% to 45% appearing once. Sequences were obtained from blood. The receptors shown here come from a young woman in good health.

Concerning this clonotype: At one end the junction does not follow the germline gene, possibly because of a read error. The chain recombines TRBV25-1 with TRBJ2-3, with D perhaps given as TRBD1 or TRBD2 (5 bases each). This CDR3 has 14 amino acids. CDR1 and CDR2 from the germline V gene are MGHDK and SYGVNS. The CDR3 nucleotides are TGTGCCAGCAGCGAACGTCCGGGGCCAGATACGCGGTATTTT. Residues: CASSERPGPDTRYF.

This clonotype was picked up many times. The chain carries TRBV27 and TRBJ2-3; D gene unclear. The CDR3 runs to 15 residues. CDR1 is MNHEY, CDR2 SMNVEV, per germline (reference sequence). Trimming shortened V by 4 bases and J by 1 base, and 12 bases separated the two germline ends. CDR3 sequence reads: CASSSSSWGTDTQYF. The CDR3 DNA reads TGTGCCAGCAGTTCTAGTAGTTGGGGCACAGATACGCAGTATTTT.

This clonotype was counted between two and nine times. The gene calls are TRBV29-1 and TRBJ1-2; the match to TRBD1 covers 8 bases. Germline lookup yields CDR1 SQVTM and CDR2 ANQGSEA. The CDR3 loop spans 14 amino acids. With V trimmed by 5 bases and J by 4 bases, 9 bases remained unmatched. In DNA, the CDR3 is TGCAGCGTTCCCCGGACAGGGCTTATCTATGGCTACACCTTC. Translating gives CSVPRTGLIYGYTF. The whole variable domain, remainder taken from reference TRBV29-1 and TRBJ1-2, is SAVISQKPSRDICQRGTSLTIQCQVDSQVTMMFWYRQQPGQSLTLIATANQGSEATYESGFVIDKFPISRPNLTFSTLTVSNMSPEDSSIYLCSVPRTGLIYGYTFGSGTRLTVV.

This sequence joins TRBV20-1 and TRBJ2-7; 7 positions agree with TRBD2. The V gene end was trimmed by 4 bases and the J gene end by 5 bases; junction bases not matched to a gene: 20. The V gene's germline CDR1 is DFQATT and CDR2 SNEGSKA (reference sequence). The CDR3 consists of 17 residues. DNA for the CDR3: TGCAGTGCTACGATAAAGGGACTATCGGCTTTCTTCCACGAGCAGTACTTC. Protein sequence: CSATIKGLSAFFHEQYF.

The J gene is TRBJ2-2, the V gene TRBV6-2 or TRBV6-3; TRBD2 might be the D (6 bases). Germline-derived CDR1 and CDR2 are MNHEY and SVGEGT. The CDR3 runs 18 residues. Trimming shortened V by 2 bases and J by 4 bases, and 20 bases separated the two germline ends. The CDR3 protein is CASSYLEGSWLGTGELFF. The DNA for the CDR3 is TGTGCCAGCAGTTACCTGGAGGGGTCCTGGCTTGGCACCGGGGAGCTGTTTTTT.

With regard to this clonotype: A read error may explain this, as a much larger clone is one base away. CDR3 residues: CSAKGETQFF. CDR3 DNA sequence: TGCAGCGCCAAGGGGGAGACCCAGTTCTTC. J is TRBJ2-5 and V is TRBV29-1; a possible D gene is TRBD1 (6 bases). The J call is doubtful: the DNA matches TRBJ2-1 better. Germline V gene sequence: CDR1 SQVTM, CDR2 ANQGSEA. CDR3 size: 10 residues.

Details on this clonotype: This clone may be a read error of a much larger clone one base away. The chain uses TRBV5-5 and TRBJ2-1; no reliable D call. The CDR3 has 12 amino acids. Deletions cut 1 base from V and 10 bases from J, with 9 bases between. Looked up from germline, CDR1 is SGHKS and CDR2 is YYEKEE (reference sequence). This CDR3 reads CASSLWQAEQFF. The CDR3 DNA reads as TGTGCCAGCAGCTTGTGGCAGGCAGAGCAGTTCTTC.

The V call is TRBV5-6, the J call TRBJ2-3; either TRBD1 or TRBD2 may supply D (7 bases each). V was trimmed by 1 base and J by 5 bases, leaving 11 bases between them. The CDR3 loop spans 14 amino acids. Germline CDR1 SGHDT, CDR2 YYEEEE. The CDR3 reads CASSLSGGEDTQYF. The CDR3, as DNA: TGTGCCAGCAGCTTGTCAGGGGGGGAAGATACGCAGTATTTT.